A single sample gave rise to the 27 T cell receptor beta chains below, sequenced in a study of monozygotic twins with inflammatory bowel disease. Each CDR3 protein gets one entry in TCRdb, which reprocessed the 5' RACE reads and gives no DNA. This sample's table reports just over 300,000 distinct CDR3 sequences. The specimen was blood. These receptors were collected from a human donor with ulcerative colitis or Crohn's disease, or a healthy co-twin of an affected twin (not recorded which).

The CDR3 sequence is CASSPGQAKYEQYF. The chain uses TRBV14 and TRBJ2-7; TCRdb's D call of TRBD1 is untestable without DNA. The germline CDR1 and CDR2 sequences are SGHDN and FVKESK. CDR3 length: 14 amino acids.

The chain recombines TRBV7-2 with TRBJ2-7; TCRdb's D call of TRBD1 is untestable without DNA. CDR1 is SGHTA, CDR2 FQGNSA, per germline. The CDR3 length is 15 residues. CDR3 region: CASSRTAYVSYEQYF.

Here the CDR3 reads CASNMSPPNTGELFF. The chain couples TRBV5-1 to TRBJ2-2; checking the TCRdb D call of TRBD2 is not possible without DNA. CDR3 size: 15 residues. Germline values: CDR1 SGHRS, CDR2 YFSETQ.

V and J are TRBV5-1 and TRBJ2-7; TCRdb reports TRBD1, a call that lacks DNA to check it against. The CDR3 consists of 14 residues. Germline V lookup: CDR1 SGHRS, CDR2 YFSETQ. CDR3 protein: CASSFGTPTVEQYF.

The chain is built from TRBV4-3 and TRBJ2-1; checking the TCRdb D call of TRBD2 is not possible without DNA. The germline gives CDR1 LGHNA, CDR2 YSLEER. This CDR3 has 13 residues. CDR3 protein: CASRLAGANEQFF.

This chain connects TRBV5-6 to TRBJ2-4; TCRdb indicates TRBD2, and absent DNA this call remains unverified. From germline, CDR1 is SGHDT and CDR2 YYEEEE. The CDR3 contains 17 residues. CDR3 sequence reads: CASSLAVGSGGVSIQYF.

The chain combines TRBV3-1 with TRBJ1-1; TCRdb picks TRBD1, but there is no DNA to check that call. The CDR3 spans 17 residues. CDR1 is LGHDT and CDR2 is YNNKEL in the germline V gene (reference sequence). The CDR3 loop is CASSRDRGQRSGTEAFF.

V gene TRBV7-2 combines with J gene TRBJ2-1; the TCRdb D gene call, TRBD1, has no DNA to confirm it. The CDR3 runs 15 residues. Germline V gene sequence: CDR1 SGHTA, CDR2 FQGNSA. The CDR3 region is CASSLGGGGYNEQFF.

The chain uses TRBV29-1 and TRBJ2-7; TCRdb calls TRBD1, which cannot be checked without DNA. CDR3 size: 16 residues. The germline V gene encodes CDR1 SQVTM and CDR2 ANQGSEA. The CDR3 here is CSAASSTVGTQYEQYF.

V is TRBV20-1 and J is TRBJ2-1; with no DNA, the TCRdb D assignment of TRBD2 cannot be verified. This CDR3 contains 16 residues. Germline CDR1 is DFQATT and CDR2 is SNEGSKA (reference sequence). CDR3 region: CSAPQMTSGVYNEQFF.

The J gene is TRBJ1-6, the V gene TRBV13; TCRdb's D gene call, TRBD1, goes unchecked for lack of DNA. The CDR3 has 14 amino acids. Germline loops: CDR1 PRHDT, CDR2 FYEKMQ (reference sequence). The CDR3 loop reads CASSLGSGLSPLHF.

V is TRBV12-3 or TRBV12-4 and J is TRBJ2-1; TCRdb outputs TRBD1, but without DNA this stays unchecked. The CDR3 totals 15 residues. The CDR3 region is CASSRTGTGRNEQFF.

Here the CDR3 reads CASSPTVNYGYTF. The J gene is TRBJ1-2, the V gene TRBV2. Germline assignment: CDR1 SNHLY and CDR2 FYNNEI. CDR3 size: 13 residues.

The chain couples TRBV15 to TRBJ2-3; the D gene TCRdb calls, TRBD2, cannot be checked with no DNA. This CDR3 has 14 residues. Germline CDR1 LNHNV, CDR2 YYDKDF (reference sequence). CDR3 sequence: CATSRDIAGGAQYF.

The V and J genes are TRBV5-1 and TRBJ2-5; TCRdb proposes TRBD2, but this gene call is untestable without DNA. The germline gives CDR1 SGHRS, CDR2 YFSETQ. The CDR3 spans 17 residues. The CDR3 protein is CASSSGLAAQRKETQYF.

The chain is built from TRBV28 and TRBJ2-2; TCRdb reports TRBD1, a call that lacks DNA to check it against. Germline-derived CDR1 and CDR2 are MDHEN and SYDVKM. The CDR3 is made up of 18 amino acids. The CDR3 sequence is CPSSSPPPGQGYTGELFF.

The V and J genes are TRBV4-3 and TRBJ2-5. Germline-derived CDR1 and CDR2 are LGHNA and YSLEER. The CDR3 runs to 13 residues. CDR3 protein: CASSQDTQETQYF.

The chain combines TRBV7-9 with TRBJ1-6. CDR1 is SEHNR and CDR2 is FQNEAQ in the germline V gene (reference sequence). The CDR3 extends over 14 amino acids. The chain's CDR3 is CASSLPSVNSPLHF.

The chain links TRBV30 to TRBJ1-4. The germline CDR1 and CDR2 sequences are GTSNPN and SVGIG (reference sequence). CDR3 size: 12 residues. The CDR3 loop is CAWSEVREKLFF.

CDR3 region: CASSPKLGELNYGYTF. V and J are TRBV12-3 or TRBV12-4 and TRBJ1-2; TCRdb's D gene call, TRBD1, goes unchecked for lack of DNA. The CDR3 has 16 amino acids.

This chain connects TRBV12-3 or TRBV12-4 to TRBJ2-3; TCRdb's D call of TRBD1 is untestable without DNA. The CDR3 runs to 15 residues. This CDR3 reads CASSFEGPGKDTQYF.

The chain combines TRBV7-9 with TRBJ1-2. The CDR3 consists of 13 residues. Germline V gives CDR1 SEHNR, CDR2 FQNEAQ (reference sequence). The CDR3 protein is CASSLMANYGYTF.

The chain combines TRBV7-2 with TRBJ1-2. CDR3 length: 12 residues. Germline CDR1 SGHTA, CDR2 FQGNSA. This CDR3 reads CASSLYTDGYTF.

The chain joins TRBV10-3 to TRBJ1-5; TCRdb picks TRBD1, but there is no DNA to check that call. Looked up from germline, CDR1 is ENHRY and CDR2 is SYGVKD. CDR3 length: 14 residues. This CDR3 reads CAISESGGRGPQHF.

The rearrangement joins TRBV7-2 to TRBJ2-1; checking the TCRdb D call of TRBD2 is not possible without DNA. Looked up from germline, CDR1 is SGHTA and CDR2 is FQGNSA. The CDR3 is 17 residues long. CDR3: CASSFMGSGISYNEQFF.

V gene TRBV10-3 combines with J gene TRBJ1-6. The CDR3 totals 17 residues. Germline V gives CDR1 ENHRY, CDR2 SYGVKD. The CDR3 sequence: CAISEYGTSSYNSPLHF.

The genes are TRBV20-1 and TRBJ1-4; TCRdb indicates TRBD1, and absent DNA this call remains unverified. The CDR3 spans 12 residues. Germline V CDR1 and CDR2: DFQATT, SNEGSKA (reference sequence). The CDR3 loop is CSAGDTYEKLFF.